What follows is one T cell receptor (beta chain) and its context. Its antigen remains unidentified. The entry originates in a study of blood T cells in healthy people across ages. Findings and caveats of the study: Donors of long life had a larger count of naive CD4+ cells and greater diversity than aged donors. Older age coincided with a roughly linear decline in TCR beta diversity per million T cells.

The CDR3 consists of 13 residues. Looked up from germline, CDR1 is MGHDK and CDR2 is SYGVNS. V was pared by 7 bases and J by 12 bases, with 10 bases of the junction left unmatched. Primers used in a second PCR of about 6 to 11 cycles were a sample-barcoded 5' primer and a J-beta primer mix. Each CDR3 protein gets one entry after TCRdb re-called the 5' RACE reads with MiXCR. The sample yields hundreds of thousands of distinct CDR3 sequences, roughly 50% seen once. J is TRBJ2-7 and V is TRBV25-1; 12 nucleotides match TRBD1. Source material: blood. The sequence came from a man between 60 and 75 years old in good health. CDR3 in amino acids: CASTRLGTGGLYF. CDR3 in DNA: TGTGCCAGCACCCGCCTAGGGACAGGGGGCCTGTACTTC.